Reported below is one T cell receptor (beta chain). PCR used 60 Vbeta primers and 13 Jbeta primers. Sequencing used immunoSEQ multiplex PCR; TCRdb keeps in-frame clones, though not all of them. The sample lists under 120,000 clones, 70% to 80% seen once, with about 2.8% in the top ten. The donors were healthy bone marrow donors. Trimming left V 2 bases short and J 6 bases short, with 7 bases between. Germline lookup yields CDR1 LGHNA and CDR2 YNFKEQ. The CDR3 runs 13 residues. This record comes from a study of cytomegalovirus exposure and HLA in healthy donors. For the study at large: Among roughly 180 million T cells, an earlier analysis found 117 million unique TCR beta sequences. Counted in an early data release were about 80 million unique TCRs from HLA-typed donors.

This sequence originates from a man aged 50 or older in good health and CMV-seropositive. The chain employs TRBV4-2 and TRBJ2-2, with D unresolved. Sequenced input: PBMCs. In nucleotides, the CDR3 is TGTGCCAGCAGCCAATATGAGGCCGGGGAGCTGTTTTTT. Translated, it gives CASSQYEAGELFF.